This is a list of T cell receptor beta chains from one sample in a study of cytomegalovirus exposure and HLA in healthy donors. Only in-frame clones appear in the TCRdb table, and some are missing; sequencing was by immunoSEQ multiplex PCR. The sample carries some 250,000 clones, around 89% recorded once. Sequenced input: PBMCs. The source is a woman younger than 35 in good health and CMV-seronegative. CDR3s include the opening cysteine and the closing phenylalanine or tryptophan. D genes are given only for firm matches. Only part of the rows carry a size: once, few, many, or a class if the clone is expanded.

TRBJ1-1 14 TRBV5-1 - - TGCGCCAGCAGCGGGGACAACTTGAACACTGAAGCTTTCTTT CASSGDNLNTEAFF
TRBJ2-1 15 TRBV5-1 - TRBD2 TGCGCCAGCAGCCTAGCGGGGGGGCCGTCGTATGAGCAGTTCTTC CASSLAGGPSYEQFF
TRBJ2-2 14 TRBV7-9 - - TGTGCCAGCAGCTTACTGGACAGTTCCGGGGAGCTGTTTTTT CASSLLDSSGELFF
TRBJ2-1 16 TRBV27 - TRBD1 TGTGCCAGCACTCCTAAGCCACAGGGGGCATACAATGAGCAGTTCTTC CASTPKPQGAYNEQFF
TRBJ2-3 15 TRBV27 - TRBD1 TGTGCCAGCAGTCCCCTGACAGGGGTGACAGATACGCAGTATTTT CASSPLTGVTDTQYF
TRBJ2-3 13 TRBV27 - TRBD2 TGTGCCAGCAGTTGGCGGGGGGAAGATACGCAGTATTTT CASSWRGEDTQYF
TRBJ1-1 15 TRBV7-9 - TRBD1 TGTGCCAGCAGCTTAACTCCGGGACAGGCGGCTGAAGCTTTCTTT CASSLTPGQAAEAFF
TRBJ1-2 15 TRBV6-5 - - TGTGCCAGCAGGACACCCCTGCAGGGGCTCTATGGCTACACCTTC CASRTPLQGLYGYTF
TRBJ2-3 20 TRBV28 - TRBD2 TGTGCCAGCAGTTTTCTTGGTTCTAGCGGGGGCACCTCTAGCACAGATACGCAGTATTTT CASSFLGSSGGTSSTDTQYF
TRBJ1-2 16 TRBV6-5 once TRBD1 TGTGCCAGCAGTTACGGGACAGGAGCGGGTAACTATGGCTACACCTTC CASSYGTGAGNYGYTF
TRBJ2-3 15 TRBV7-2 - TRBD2 TGTGCCAGCAGTTCGCGGGGGGCTAGCACAGATACGCAGTATTTT CASSSRGASTDTQYF
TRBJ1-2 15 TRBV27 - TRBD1 TGTGCCAGCAGTTATACAGGGGGCAGTTGGTATGGCTACACCTTC CASSYTGGSWYGYTF
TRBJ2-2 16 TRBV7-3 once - TGTGCCAGCAGCTTAGGATTGGGACTTCACACCGGGGAGCTGTTTTTT CASSLGLGLHTGELFF
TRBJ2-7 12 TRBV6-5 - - TGTGCCAGCAGTCCAACTCACGGCGAGCAGTACTTC CASSPTHGEQYF
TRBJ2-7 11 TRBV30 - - TGTGCCTGGAGGAAGGGGGTCGTGGAGAACTTC CAWRKGVVENF
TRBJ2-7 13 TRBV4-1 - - TGCGCCAGCAGCCAACAACAGGGATACGAGCAGTACTTC CASSQQQGYEQYF
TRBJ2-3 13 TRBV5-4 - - TGTGCCCTGCAGGGGGGCCCCGCAGATACGCAGTATTTT CALQGGPADTQYF
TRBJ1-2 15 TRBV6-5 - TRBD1 TGTGCCAGCAGTTACGACAGGGGGCCTACCTATGGCTACACCTTC CASSYDRGPTYGYTF
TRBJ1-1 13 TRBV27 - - TGTGCCAGCAGCTCCATCCCGGAGACTGAAGCTTTCTTT CASSSIPETEAFF
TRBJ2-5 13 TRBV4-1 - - TGCGCCAGCAGCCCCCTAAACCAAGAGACCCAGTACTTC CASSPLNQETQYF
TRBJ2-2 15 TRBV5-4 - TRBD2 TGTGCCAGCAGCTTAAGGGTAGCGGGCACCGGGGAGCTGTTTTTT CASSLRVAGTGELFF
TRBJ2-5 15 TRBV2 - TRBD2 TGTGCCAGCAAGTTTGGGACTAGCGGGGGAGAGACCCAGTACTTC CASKFGTSGGETQYF
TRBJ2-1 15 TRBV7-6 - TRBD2 TGTGCCAGCAGCTTGACCGGGACTACATACAATGAGCAGTTCTTC CASSLTGTTYNEQFF
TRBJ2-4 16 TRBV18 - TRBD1 TGTGCCAGCTCACCAAATGGACAGGGGGCCAAAAACATTCAGTACTTC CASSPNGQGAKNIQYF
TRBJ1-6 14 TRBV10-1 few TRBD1 TGCGCCAGCAGTACGACAGGGTGGAGTTCACCCCTCCACTTT CASSTTGWSSPLHF
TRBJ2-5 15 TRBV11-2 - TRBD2 TGTGCCAGCAGCTTAGGTAGCGGGGTGACCCGGACCCAGTACTTC CASSLGSGVTRTQYF
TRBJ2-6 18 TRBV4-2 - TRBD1 TGTGCCAGCAGCCAAGGACAGGGTATTTCCTCTGGGGCCAACGTCCTGACTTTC CASSQGQGISSGANVLTF
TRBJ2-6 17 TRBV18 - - TGTGCCAGCTCACCAGGAGACCCCCTCTCTGGGGCCAACGTCCTGACTTTC CASSPGDPLSGANVLTF
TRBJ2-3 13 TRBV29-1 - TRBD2 TGCAGCGTTGAGGGGGGGTGGACAGATACGCAGTATTTT CSVEGGWTDTQYF
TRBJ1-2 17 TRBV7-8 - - TGTGCCAGCAGCCTGGGGGGTGGGGAGTCGGATAACTATGGCTACACCTTC CASSLGGGESDNYGYTF
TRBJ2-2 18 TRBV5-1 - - TGCGCCAGCAGCCTGGCCCCCTCGGGGGGCCCGAACACCGGGGAGCTGTTTTTT CASSLAPSGGPNTGELFF
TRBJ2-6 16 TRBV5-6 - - TGTGCCAGCAGCTCGACGGATCTGGAGGGGGCCAACGTCCTGACTTTC CASSSTDLEGANVLTF
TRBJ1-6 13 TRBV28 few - TGTGCCAGCACTTCAGGGATTAATTCACCCCTCCACTTT CASTSGINSPLHF
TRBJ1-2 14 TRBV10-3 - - TGTGCCATCAGTGAGTCGATAGAGAACTATGGCTACACCTTC CAISESIENYGYTF
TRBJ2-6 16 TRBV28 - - TGTGCCAGCAGTTTACCTGGGCTAATCGGGGCCAACGTCCTGACTTTC CASSLPGLIGANVLTF
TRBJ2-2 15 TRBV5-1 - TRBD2 TGCGCCAGCAGCTTGCAAGCGGGGGGAACCGGGGAGCTGTTTTTT CASSLQAGGTGELFF
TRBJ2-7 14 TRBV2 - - TGTGCCAGCAGTAGACAGAATACAGGCTACGAGCAGTACTTC CASSRQNTGYEQYF
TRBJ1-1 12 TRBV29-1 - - TGCAGCGTTCTTCAGGGCTTACCTGAAGCTTTCTTT CSVLQGLPEAFF